This T cell receptor beta chain originates from a study of blood T cell repertoires in COVID-19. In the original processing: Cell counts per sample came from amplifying reference gene primers. Sequencing was performed with immunoSEQ multiplex PCR; in TCRdb, only in-frame clones are kept and a portion is missing. D and trimming come from the DNA, and the V and J calls and clone size come from that table. The table has about 310,000 clones, roughly 84% seen once. Looked up from germline, CDR1 is SGHTA and CDR2 is FQGNSA. The CDR3 consists of 15 residues. The V gene end was trimmed by 2 bases and the J gene end by 4 bases; junction bases not matched to a gene: 6. This clone has a handful of counts.

This rearrangement joins TRBV7-2 to TRBJ1-2; 8 nucleotides agree with TRBD1. Sequencing input: peripheral blood. The source of this sequence is a man aged 50-60 years with active or convalescent COVID-19. CDR3 protein: CASSLNTRGLYGYTF. CDR3 sequence (DNA): TGTGCCAGCAGCTTAAATACCAGGGGGCTCTATGGCTACACCTTC.